This T cell receptor (beta chain) was captured in a study of control samples from healthy donors and cancer patients. This clone was picked up one time. TCRdb's copy holds only in-frame clones and misses some; the assay was immunoSEQ multiplex PCR. The table includes about 180,000 clones, roughly 89% detected once. V was trimmed by 5 bases and J by 10 bases, leaving 14 bases between them. The CDR3 runs 11 residues. CDR1 is SQVTM, CDR2 ANQGSEA, per germline. The sample consisted of blood. The sequence derives from a woman aged 45-60 years in good health. This rearrangement joins TRBV29-1 to TRBJ1-2; possibly TRBD1 for D (6 bases). DNA of the CDR3: TGCAGCGTTACACAGGGCTTGTACTACACCTTC. It yields the protein CSVTQGLYYTF.